The clone carrying this T cell receptor beta chain appeared a few times. The data were obtained in a study of naive and memory T cell subsets. Per germline, CDR1 SQVTM and CDR2 ANQGSEA. V was trimmed by 4 bases and J by 2 bases, leaving 9 bases between them. There are 12 residues in the CDR3. Sequential positive selection took CD4 T cells first, then CD8 T cells. An equimolar mix of two oligonucleotides served as the beta constant-region primer for TRBC1 and TRBC2. The ligated cDNA underwent four PCR rounds using SP2 and nested alpha and beta constant-region primers. TCRdb ran MiXCR on the UMI-ligation and nested PCR reads and lists one entry per CDR3 protein. The sample holds 130,000 to 150,000 distinct CDR3 sequences, 17% seen once.

The chain joins TRBV29-1 to TRBJ2-7; D is unclear. Sequencing used naive CD4+ T cells from blood. This receptor was identified in a human donor in good health. The CDR3 bases are TGCAGCGTTGTCGGCACCACCTACGAGCAGTACTTC. Its translation: CSVVGTTYEQYF.